Listed here are 27 T cell receptor beta chains from one sample, sequenced in a study of blood T cell repertoires in COVID-19. Using immunoSEQ multiplex PCR, the repertoire was profiled, and TCRdb retains in-frame clones only, with some absent. This sample yields 200,000 to 250,000 clones, of which under 85% are seen a single time; approximately 5.7% belongs to the top ten. The material sequenced was peripheral blood. The receptor source for this set is a human donor in a cohort sampled during active COVID-19.

V usage is TRBV19 and J usage is TRBJ1-2; 9 nucleotides align to TRBD1. This CDR3 has 13 residues. V gave up 4 bases and J gave up 6 bases; unmatched junction bases: 3. CDR1 is LNHDA, CDR2 SQIVND, per germline (reference sequence). Written as DNA, the CDR3 is TGTGCCAGTAGTAGAGGGGACAGGGATGGCTACACCTTC. This gives the protein CASSRGDRDGYTF.

The J gene is TRBJ1-6, the V gene TRBV7-9, with TRBD1 matching over 9 bases. CDR1 and CDR2 from the germline V gene are SEHNR and FQNEAQ (reference sequence). The CDR3 covers 16 residues. J lost 5 bases, V lost 5 bases, and 7 bases had no gene match. This chain's CDR3 is CASSQQGAAHNSPLHF. The CDR3 nucleotides are TGTGCCAGCAGCCAACAGGGGGCCGCGCATAATTCACCCCTCCACTTT. The full variable domain, completed using reference TRBV7-9 and TRBJ1-6, is DTGVSQNPRHKITKRGQNVTFRCDPISEHNRLYWYRQTLGQGPEFLTYFQNEAQLEKSRLLSDRFSAERPKGSFSTLEIQRTEQGDSAMYLCASSQQGAAHNSPLHFGNGTRLTVT.

The J gene is TRBJ1-2, the V gene TRBV2; TRBD1 agrees at 8 bases. The CDR3 is 15 amino acids. Germline CDR1 is SNHLY and CDR2 is FYNNEI. V lost 6 bases, J lost 4 bases, and 10 bases stayed unmatched. CDR3 in amino acids: CASRRTSTGAYGYTF. CDR3 bases: TGTGCCAGCAGACGTACCTCGACAGGGGCCTATGGCTACACCTTC. Complete variable domain (other parts from reference TRBV2 and TRBJ1-2): EPEVTQTPSHQVTQMGQEVILRCVPISNHLYFYWYRQILGQKVEFLVSFYNNEISEKSEIFDDQFSVERPDGSNFTLKIRSTKLEDSAMYFCASRRTSTGAYGYTFGSGTRLTVV.

V usage is TRBV19 and J usage is TRBJ2-7; 10 bases are shared with TRBD2. The V gene end was trimmed by 5 bases and the J gene end by 2 bases; junction bases not matched to a gene: 6. This CDR3 region has 15 residues. CDR1 and CDR2 from the germline V gene are LNHDA and SQIVND (reference sequence). The CDR3 sequence is CASSVAGGYTYEQYF. In DNA, the CDR3 is TGTGCCAGTAGTGTAGCGGGGGGATACACCTACGAGCAGTACTTC.

The chain links TRBV6-6 to TRBJ2-2; D gene ambiguous. This CDR3 has 13 residues. In germline, CDR1 is MNHNY, CDR2 SVGAGI (reference sequence). V was trimmed by 11 bases and J by 1 base, leaving 11 bases between them. The CDR3 nucleotides read TGTGCCGGCCGGCGGCTGAACACCGGGGAGCTGTTTTTT. Translating gives CAGRRLNTGELFF.

The rearrangement links TRBV30 to TRBJ2-3; TRBD2 is a possible D gene (6 bases). Germline CDR1 reads GTSNPN; CDR2 reads SVGIG (reference sequence). The V and J ends lost 2 bases and 6 bases respectively, with 18 bases between them. The CDR3 totals 15 residues. The CDR3 DNA sequence: TGTGCCTGGAGTAAGCGCCCGGCCGGAGGGGATACGCAGTATTTT. The encoded protein is CAWSKRPAGGDTQYF.

The genes are TRBV11-1 and TRBJ2-4; D may be TRBD2 (5 bases). The CDR3 is 14 amino acids. Germline lookup yields CDR1 SGHAT and CDR2 FQDESV (reference sequence). V was cut by 5 bases and J by 1 base, with 9 bases left in between. The CDR3 nucleotides read TGTGCCAGCAGCCCCCCGGGGGCCAAAAACATTCAGTACTTC. This sequence encodes CASSPPGAKNIQYF. The full variable domain, rest sourced from reference TRBV11-1 and TRBJ2-4, is EAEVAQSPRYKITEKSQAVAFWCDPISGHATLYWYRQILGQGPELLVQFQDESVVDDSQLPKDRFSAERLKGVDSTLKIQPAELGDSAMYLCASSPPGAKNIQYFGAGTRLSVL.

The V gene is TRBV6-4, the J gene TRBJ1-5; D is unclear. Trimming shortened V by 4 bases and J by 4 bases, and 8 bases separated the two germline ends. CDR1 MRHNA and CDR2 SNTAGT come from the germline V gene. The CDR3 covers 13 residues. CDR3 amino acids: CASSARTNQPQHF. The CDR3 DNA is TGTGCCAGCAGTGCCCGGACTAATCAGCCCCAGCATTTT.

The CDR3 region has the DNA TGTGCCAGCAGCCCTGACACCCTCCTCTCTGGAAACACCATATATTTT. Residues: CASSPDTLLSGNTIYF. The chain recombines TRBV6-2 or TRBV6-3 with TRBJ1-3; D is unresolved. CDR1 is MNHEY, CDR2 SVGEGT, per germline. The CDR3 runs 16 residues. Deletions cut 6 bases from V and 0 bases from J, with 15 bases between.

The J gene is TRBJ1-4, the V gene TRBV6-1; D remains unclear. Germline loops: CDR1 MNHNS, CDR2 SASEGT. CDR3 length equals 15 residues. Trimming stripped 1 base from V and 0 bases from J, with 6 bases between. Here the CDR3 reads CASSEEPTTNEKLFF. The CDR3 DNA sequence: TGTGCCAGCAGTGAAGAGCCAACAACTAATGAAAAACTGTTTTTT.

The rearrangement joins TRBV7-2 to TRBJ2-7, with TRBD2 matching over 11 bases. V gave up 3 bases and J gave up 0 bases; unmatched junction bases: 1. The CDR3 spans 15 residues. CDR1 SGHTA and CDR2 FQGNSA come from the germline V gene. CDR3 coding DNA: TGTGCCAGCAGCTTCGGACTAGCGGGCTCCTACGAGCAGTACTTC. Translation gives CASSFGLAGSYEQYF.

The sample holds one count of this clone. The rearrangement links TRBV5-1 to TRBJ2-5; D ambiguous. The CDR3 length is 13 residues. V was cut by 0 bases and J by 3 bases, with 6 bases left in between. The germline V gene has CDR1 SGHRS and CDR2 YFSETQ. The CDR3 loop is CASSLARKETQYF. The CDR3 coding sequence is TGCGCCAGCAGCTTGGCCAGAAAAGAGACCCAGTACTTC.

V usage is TRBV21-1 and J usage is TRBJ2-7; the table's D call, TRBD2, has no DNA check behind it. TRBV21-1 is a recognized pseudogene. CDR3 length: 16 amino acids. CDR3: CASSNGTSGSSYEQYF. CDR3 sequence (DNA): TGTGCCAGCAGCAATGGGACTAGCGGGAGCTCCTACGAGCAGTACTTC.

This clone has a single count. The chain couples TRBV11-2 to TRBJ1-1; no firm D call. Germline CDR1 and CDR2: SGHAT and FQNNGV. The CDR3 is 15 residues long. V was pared by 5 bases and J by 2 bases, with 15 bases between. The CDR3 region is CASSGGRNKNTEAFF. The DNA of the CDR3 is TGTGCCAGCAGCGGAGGACGTAACAAAAACACTGAAGCTTTCTTT. Full variable domain (outside the CDR3, taken from reference TRBV11-2 and TRBJ1-1): EAGVAQSPRYKIIEKRQSVAFWCNPISGHATLYWYQQILGQGPKLLIQFQNNGVVDDSQLPKDRFSAERLKGVDSTLKIQPAKLEDSAVYLCASSGGRNKNTEAFFGQGTRLTVV.

The chain employs TRBV11-2 and TRBJ2-7, with a tentative D call TRBD1 (5 bases). CDR1 is SGHAT and CDR2 is FQNNGV in the germline V gene. CDR3 length: 13 residues. V gave up 1 base and J gave up 11 bases, with 15 bases separating them. This CDR3 is CASSLVSREEKYF. CDR3 in DNA: TGTGCCAGCAGCTTAGTCTCCAGGGAAGAGAAGTACTTC.

The rearrangement links TRBV5-1 to TRBJ1-1; 9 nucleotides line up with TRBD1. This CDR3 region has 14 residues. Per germline, CDR1 SGHRS and CDR2 YFSETQ. J lost 6 bases, V lost 1 base, and 4 bases had no gene match. Here the CDR3 DNA reads TGCGCCAGCAGCTTGCCCGGGACAGGGTCTGAAGCTTTCTTT. Translated, it gives CASSLPGTGSEAFF.

As DNA, the CDR3 is TGTGCCAGCAGGGGACAGGGGTCATTGAACACTGAAGCTTTCTTT. It specifies CASRGQGSLNTEAFF. This chain connects TRBV6-5 to TRBJ1-1; 10 nucleotides align to TRBD1. This CDR3 is built from 15 residues. J lost 0 bases, V lost 6 bases, and 4 bases had no gene match. CDR1 and CDR2 from the germline V gene are MNHEY and SVGAGI.

The genes are TRBV5-1 and TRBJ2-3; D uncertain. The germline V gene has CDR1 SGHRS and CDR2 YFSETQ. The CDR3 is 13 amino acids. V was clipped by 6 bases and J by 0 bases, with 8 bases between them. The CDR3 loop reads CASKSVSTDTQYF. The CDR3, as DNA: TGCGCCAGCAAATCGGTGAGCACAGATACGCAGTATTTT.

This clone has more than one count but fewer than ten. CDR3 sequence (DNA): TGTGCCAGCCGACAGGGTGGTGAGGAAAAACTGTTTTTT. Its protein product is CASRQGGEEKLFF. V and J are TRBV3-1 (or the pseudogene TRBV3-2) and TRBJ1-4, with 7 bases identical to TRBD1. The ends lost 8 bases at V and 8 bases at J; junction bases unmatched: 8. This CDR3 contains 13 residues. CDR1 and CDR2 (germline): LGHDT, YNNKEL (reference sequence).

The chain is built from TRBV7-9 and TRBJ2-1; 14 bases fit TRBD2. CDR1 and CDR2 from the germline V gene are SEHNR and FQNEAQ (reference sequence). The CDR3 runs 18 residues. V shed 5 bases, J shed 6 bases, and the junction held 12 bases outside the gene matches. The CDR3 sequence is CASSRGLAGGGDPNEQFF. CDR3 DNA: TGTGCCAGCAGCCGCGGACTAGCGGGGGGCGGAGACCCCAATGAGCAGTTCTTC.

This rearrangement joins TRBV20-1 to TRBJ2-1, with 8 bases aligning to TRBD2. The CDR3 is 17 residues long. V shed 3 bases, J shed 0 bases, and the junction held 10 bases outside the gene matches. The germline V gene encodes CDR1 DFQATT and CDR2 SNEGSKA (reference sequence). The CDR3 region has the DNA TGCAGTGCTAGTCTACGACCGAGCGGGAGCTCCTACAATGAGCAGTTCTTC. Protein sequence: CSASLRPSGSSYNEQFF.

The rearrangement links TRBV6-6 to TRBJ1-2, with a possible D match to TRBD1 (5 bases). Trimming removed 6 bases at V and 0 bases at J, with 11 bases between. The CDR3 is made up of 14 amino acids. Germline values: CDR1 MNHNY, CDR2 SVGAGI (reference sequence). The CDR3 DNA is TGTGCCAGCAGATTGGACACCTCTAACTATGGCTACACCTTC. It is translated as CASRLDTSNYGYTF.

The CDR3 reads CASSMWTSAAYEQYF. Written as DNA, the CDR3 is TGTGCCAGTAGTATGTGGACTAGCGCTGCGTACGAGCAGTACTTC. This chain joins TRBV19 and TRBJ2-7; 9 bases are shared with TRBD2. Trimming removed 3 bases from V and 4 bases from J; junction bases left unmatched: 7. This CDR3 region has 15 residues. Germline CDR1 and CDR2: LNHDA and SQIVND (reference sequence).

The CDR3 sequence is CASSARVSYEQYF. In nucleotides, the CDR3 is TGCGCCAGCAGTGCCCGGGTTTCCTACGAGCAGTACTTC. The chain joins TRBV10-2 to TRBJ2-7; D is unresolved. Germline lookup yields CDR1 WSHSY and CDR2 SAAADI. The length of the CDR3 is 13 residues. V was pared by 4 bases and J by 1 base, with 8 bases between.

This sequence joins TRBV6-6 and TRBJ2-7, with 8 bases fitting TRBD1. This CDR3 has 17 residues. The germline gives CDR1 MNHNY, CDR2 SVGAGI (reference sequence). The J segment lost 1 base and the V segment lost 5 bases, leaving 13 bases of the junction unmatched. The CDR3, as DNA: TGTGCCAGCAGTCTTACCCTCGGGACAGGCATTTCCTACGAGCAGTACTTC. This sequence encodes CASSLTLGTGISYEQYF.

This clone was observed a handful of times. V and J are TRBV19 and TRBJ1-1; TRBD1 is a possible D gene (5 bases). This CDR3 spans 14 amino acids. CDR1 LNHDA and CDR2 SQIVND come from the germline V gene (reference sequence). V was clipped by 2 bases and J by 7 bases, with 14 bases between them. CDR3 protein: CASSIWGGVGEAFF. The CDR3 nucleotides are TGTGCCAGTAGTATATGGGGGGGTGTCGGTGAAGCTTTCTTT.

The chain carries TRBV7-9 and TRBJ2-1; 14 bases are shared with TRBD2. The CDR3 extends over 18 amino acids. V shed 5 bases and J 2 bases; nucleotides not matched to a gene: 8. The V gene's germline CDR1 is SEHNR and CDR2 FQNEAQ (reference sequence). The CDR3 DNA reads TGTGCCAGCAGCCCCGGACTAGCGGGGGGTGTTCCCTACAATGAGCAGTTCTTC. It specifies CASSPGLAGGVPYNEQFF.